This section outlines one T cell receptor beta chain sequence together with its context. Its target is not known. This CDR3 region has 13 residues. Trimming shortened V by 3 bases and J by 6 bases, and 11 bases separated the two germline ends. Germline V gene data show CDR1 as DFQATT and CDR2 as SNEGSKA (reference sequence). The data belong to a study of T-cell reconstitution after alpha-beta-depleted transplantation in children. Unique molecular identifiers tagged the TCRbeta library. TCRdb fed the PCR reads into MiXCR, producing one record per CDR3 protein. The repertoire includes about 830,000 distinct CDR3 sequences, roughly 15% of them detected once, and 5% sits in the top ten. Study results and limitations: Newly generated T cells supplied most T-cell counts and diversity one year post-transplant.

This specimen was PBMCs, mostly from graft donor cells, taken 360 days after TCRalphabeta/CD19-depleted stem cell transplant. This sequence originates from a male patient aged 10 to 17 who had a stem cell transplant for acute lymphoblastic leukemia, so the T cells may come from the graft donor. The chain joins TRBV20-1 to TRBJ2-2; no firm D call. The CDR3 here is CSASFQRPGELFF. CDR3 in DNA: TGCAGTGCTAGTTTCCAGCGACCCGGGGAGCTGTTTTTT.